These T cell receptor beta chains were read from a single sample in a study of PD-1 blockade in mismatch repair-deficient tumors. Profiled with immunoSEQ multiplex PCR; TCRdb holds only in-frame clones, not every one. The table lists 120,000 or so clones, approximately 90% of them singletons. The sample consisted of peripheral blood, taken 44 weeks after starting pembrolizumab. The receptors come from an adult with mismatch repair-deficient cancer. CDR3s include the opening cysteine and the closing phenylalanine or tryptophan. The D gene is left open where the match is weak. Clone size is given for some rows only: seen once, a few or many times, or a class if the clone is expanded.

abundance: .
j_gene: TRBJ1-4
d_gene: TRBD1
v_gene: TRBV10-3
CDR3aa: CAIGGAGGTNEKLFF
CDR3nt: TGTGCCATCGGGGGCGCAGGGGGAACAAATGAAAAACTGTTTTTT

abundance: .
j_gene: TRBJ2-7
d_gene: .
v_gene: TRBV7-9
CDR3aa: CASGTRYEQYF
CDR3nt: TGTGCCAGCGGCACTCGCTACGAGCAGTACTTC

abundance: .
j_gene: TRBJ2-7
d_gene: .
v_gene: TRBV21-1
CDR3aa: CASRAGTSLAYEQYF
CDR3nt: TGTGCCAGCAGAGCCGGGACTAGTTTGGCCTACGAGCAGTACTTC

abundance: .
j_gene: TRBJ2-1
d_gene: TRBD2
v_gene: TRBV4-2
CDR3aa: CASSQAYWTSGRADEQFF
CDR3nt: TGTGCCAGCAGCCAAGCCTATTGGACTAGCGGGAGGGCGGATGAGCAGTTCTTC

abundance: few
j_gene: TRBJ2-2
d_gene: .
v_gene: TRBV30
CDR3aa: CAWSVTGELFF
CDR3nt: TGTGCCTGGAGTGTCACCGGGGAGCTGTTTTTT

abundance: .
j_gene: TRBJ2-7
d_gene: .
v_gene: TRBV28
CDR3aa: CASCTLDRGVREQYF
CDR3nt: TGTGCCAGCTGTACCCTGGACCGGGGTGTGCGGGAGCAGTACTTC

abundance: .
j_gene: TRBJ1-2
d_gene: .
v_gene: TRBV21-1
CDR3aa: CASSKAHPASLDGYTF
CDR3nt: TGTGCCAGCAGCAAAGCGCACCCGGCATCCTTAGATGGCTACACCTTC

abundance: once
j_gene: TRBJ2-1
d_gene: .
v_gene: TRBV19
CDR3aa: CASSIVTVNEQFF
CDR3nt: TGTGCCAGTAGTATCGTGACTGTCAATGAGCAGTTCTTC

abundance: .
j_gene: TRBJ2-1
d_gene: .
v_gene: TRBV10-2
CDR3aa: CASSLGLAINNEQFF
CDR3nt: TGCGCCAGCAGTTTGGGGCTAGCGATCAACAATGAGCAGTTCTTC

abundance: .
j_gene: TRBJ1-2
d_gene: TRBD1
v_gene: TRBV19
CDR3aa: CASSPWTGDGYTF
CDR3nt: TGTGCCAGTAGTCCATGGACAGGGGATGGCTACACCTTC

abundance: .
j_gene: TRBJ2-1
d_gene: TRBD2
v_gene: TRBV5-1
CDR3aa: CASSLLKTSGSDEQFF
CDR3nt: TGCGCCAGCAGCTTGTTAAAGACTAGCGGGAGTGATGAGCAGTTCTTC

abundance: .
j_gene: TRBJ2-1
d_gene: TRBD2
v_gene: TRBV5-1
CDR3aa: CASSILSGRVGGEQFF
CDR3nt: TGCGCCAGCAGCATACTCTCCGGGAGGGTAGGCGGTGAGCAGTTCTTC

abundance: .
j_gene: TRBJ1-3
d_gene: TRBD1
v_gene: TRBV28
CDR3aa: CASSFYRGPPGNTIYF
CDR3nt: TGTGCCAGCAGTTTTTACAGGGGGCCCCCTGGAAACACCATATATTTT

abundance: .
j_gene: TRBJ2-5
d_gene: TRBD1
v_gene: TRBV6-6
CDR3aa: CASSYQGQGPETQYF
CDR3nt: TGTGCCAGCAGTTACCAGGGACAGGGGCCGGAGACCCAGTACTTC

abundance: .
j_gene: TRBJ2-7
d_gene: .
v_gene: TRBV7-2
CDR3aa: CASSHRAPSYEQYF
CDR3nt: TGTGCCAGCAGCCACAGGGCCCCTTCCTACGAGCAGTACTTC

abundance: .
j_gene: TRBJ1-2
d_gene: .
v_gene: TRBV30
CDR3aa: CAWSQDSGGYTF
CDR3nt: TGTGCCTGGAGTCAGGACTCGGGGGGCTACACCTTC

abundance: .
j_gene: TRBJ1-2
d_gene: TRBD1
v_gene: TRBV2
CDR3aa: CASSDGTGSLRSYGYTF
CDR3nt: TGTGCCAGCAGTGACGGGACAGGGTCACTAAGGAGCTATGGCTACACCTTC

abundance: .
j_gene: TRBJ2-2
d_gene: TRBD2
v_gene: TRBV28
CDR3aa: CASSLSGAPASWELFF
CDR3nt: TGTGCCAGCAGTCTCAGCGGGGCCCCCGCCTCTTGGGAGCTGTTTTTT

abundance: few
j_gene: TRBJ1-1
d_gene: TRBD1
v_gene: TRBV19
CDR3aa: CASRPLRTGGGHGEAFF
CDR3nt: TGTGCCAGTAGACCTTTGAGGACAGGGGGCGGACATGGTGAAGCTTTCTTT

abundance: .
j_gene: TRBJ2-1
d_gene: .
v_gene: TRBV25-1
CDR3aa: CASSWGPSPYNEQFF
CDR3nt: TGTGCCAGCAGTTGGGGTCCCAGCCCTTACAATGAGCAGTTCTTC

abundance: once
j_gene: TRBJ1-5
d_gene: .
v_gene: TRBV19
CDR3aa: CASSIDSQSNQPQHF
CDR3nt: TGTGCCAGTAGTATAGATAGTCAGTCCAATCAGCCCCAGCATTTT

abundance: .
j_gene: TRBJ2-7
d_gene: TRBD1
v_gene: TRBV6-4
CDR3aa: CASMRWGQGGDEQYF
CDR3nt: TGTGCCAGCATGCGGTGGGGACAGGGAGGGGACGAGCAGTACTTC

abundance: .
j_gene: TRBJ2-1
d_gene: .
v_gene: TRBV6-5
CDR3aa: CASSLRGLYNEQFF
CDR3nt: TGTGCCAGCAGTTTGCGGGGTTTATACAATGAGCAGTTCTTC

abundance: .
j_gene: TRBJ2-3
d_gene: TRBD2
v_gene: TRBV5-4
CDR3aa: CASSNGLAGLTDTQYF
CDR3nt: TGTGCCAGCAGCAATGGACTAGCGGGACTCACAGATACGCAGTATTTT

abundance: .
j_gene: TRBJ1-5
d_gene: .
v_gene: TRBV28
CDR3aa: CASSGQSFSNQPQHF
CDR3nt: TGTGCCAGCAGTGGACAGTCTTTTAGCAATCAGCCCCAGCATTTT

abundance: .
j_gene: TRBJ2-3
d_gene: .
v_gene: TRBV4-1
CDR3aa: CASSQDRGRDTQYF
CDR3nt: TGCGCCAGCAGCCAAGATCGGGGGAGGGATACGCAGTATTTT

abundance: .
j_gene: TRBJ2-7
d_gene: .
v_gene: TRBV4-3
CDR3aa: CASSQARTPTYEQYF
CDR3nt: TGCGCCAGCAGCCAAGCCCGGACACCAACCTACGAGCAGTACTTC

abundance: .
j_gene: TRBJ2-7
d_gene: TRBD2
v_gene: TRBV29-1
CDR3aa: CSVETSGSFGEQYF
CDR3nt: TGCAGCGTCGAGACTAGCGGGAGTTTTGGCGAGCAGTACTTC

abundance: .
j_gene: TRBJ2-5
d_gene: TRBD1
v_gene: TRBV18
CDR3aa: CASSRQGAETQYF
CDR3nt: TGTGCCAGCTCGAGACAGGGGGCCGAGACCCAGTACTTC

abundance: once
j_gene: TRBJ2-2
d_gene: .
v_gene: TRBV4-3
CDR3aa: CASSQDSRVKPGELFF
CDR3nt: TGCGCCAGCAGCCAAGATTCCAGGGTCAAGCCCGGGGAGCTGTTTTTT

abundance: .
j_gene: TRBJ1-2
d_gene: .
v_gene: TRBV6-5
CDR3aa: CASSITGLRDGYTF
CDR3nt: TGTGCCAGCAGTATCACAGGGTTAAGGGATGGCTACACCTTC

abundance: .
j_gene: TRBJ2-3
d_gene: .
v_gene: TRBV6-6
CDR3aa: CASSAGQPRGRLTQYF
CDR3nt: TGTGCCAGCAGCGCCGGACAGCCCCGGGGACGGCTTACGCAGTATTTT

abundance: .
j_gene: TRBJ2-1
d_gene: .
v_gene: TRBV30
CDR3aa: CASSGVPYNEQFF
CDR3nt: TGTGCCTCCTCAGGGGTACCCTACAATGAGCAGTTCTTC

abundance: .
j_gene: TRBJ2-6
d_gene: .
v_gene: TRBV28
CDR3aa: CASSSGVTGANVLTF
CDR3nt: TGTGCCAGCAGTTCTGGGGTCACGGGGGCCAACGTCCTGACTTTC

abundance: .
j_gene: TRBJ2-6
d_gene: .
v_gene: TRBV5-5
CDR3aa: CASRPRHVSGANVLTF
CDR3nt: TGTGCCAGCAGACCAAGACACGTCTCTGGGGCCAACGTCCTGACTTTC

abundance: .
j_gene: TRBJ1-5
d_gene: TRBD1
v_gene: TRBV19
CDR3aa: CASSWRGRSNQPQHF
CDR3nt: TGTGCCAGTAGTTGGAGGGGGCGAAGCAATCAGCCCCAGCATTTT

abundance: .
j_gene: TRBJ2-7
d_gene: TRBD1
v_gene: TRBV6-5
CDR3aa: CASSYSQGANEQYF
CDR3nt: TGTGCCAGCAGTTACTCGCAGGGGGCCAACGAGCAGTACTTC

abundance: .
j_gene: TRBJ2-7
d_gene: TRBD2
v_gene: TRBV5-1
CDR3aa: CASRLAAFYEQYF
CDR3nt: TGCGCCAGCCGACTAGCGGCATTCTACGAGCAGTACTTC

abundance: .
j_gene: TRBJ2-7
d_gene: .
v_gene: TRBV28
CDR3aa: CASSYGLEQYF
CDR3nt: TGTGCCAGCAGTTACGGTCTCGAGCAGTACTTC

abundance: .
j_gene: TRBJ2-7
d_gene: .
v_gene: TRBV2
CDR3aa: CASNWVGGGEQYF
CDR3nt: TGTGCCAGCAATTGGGTAGGCGGCGGCGAGCAGTACTTC

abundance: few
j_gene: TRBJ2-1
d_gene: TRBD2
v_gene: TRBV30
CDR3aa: CAWSVMASGKDEQFF
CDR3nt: TGTGCCTGGAGTGTAATGGCTAGCGGGAAGGATGAGCAGTTCTTC

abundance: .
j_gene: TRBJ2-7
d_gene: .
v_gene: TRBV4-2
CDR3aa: CASSQGVLYEQYF
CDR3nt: TGTGCCAGCAGCCAAGGGGTCCTCTACGAGCAGTACTTC

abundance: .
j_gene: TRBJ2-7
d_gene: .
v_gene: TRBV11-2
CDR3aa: CASSRGTDYEQYF
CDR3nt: TGTGCCAGCAGCCGCGGGACAGACTACGAGCAGTACTTC

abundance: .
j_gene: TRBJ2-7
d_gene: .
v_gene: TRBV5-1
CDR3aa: CASSLEVPTYEQYF
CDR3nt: TGCGCCAGCAGCTTGGAAGTGCCGACCTACGAGCAGTACTTC

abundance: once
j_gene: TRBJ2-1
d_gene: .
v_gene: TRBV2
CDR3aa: CASHLASNEQFF
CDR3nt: TGTGCCAGCCATCTAGCGAGCAATGAGCAGTTCTTC

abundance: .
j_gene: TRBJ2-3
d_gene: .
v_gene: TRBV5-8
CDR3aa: CASSLVAVDTQYF
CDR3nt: TGTGCCAGCAGCTTGGTTGCGGTAGATACGCAGTATTTT

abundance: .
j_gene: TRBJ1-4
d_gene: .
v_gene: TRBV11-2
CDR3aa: CASSLGEGRNEKLFF
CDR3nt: TGTGCCAGCAGCTTAGGCGAGGGTAGGAATGAAAAACTGTTTTTT

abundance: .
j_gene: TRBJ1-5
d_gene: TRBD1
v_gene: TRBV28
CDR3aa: CASSKQGSNQPQHF
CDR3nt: TGTGCCAGCAGTAAACAGGGGAGCAATCAGCCCCAGCATTTT

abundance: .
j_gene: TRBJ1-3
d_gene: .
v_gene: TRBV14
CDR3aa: CASSQGGRTSGNTIYF
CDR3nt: TGTGCCAGCAGCCAAGGCGGGAGGACCTCTGGAAACACCATATATTTT

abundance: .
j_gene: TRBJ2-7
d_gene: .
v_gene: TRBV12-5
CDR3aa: CASGLEVGGHNYEQYF
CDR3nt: TGTGCTAGTGGTTTGGAAGTAGGGGGACACAACTACGAGCAGTACTTC

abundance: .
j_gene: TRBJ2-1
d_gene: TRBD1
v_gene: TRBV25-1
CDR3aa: CASSECQGGVEDNEQFF
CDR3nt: TGTGCCAGCAGTGAATGTCAAGGGGGCGTAGAGGACAATGAGCAGTTCTTC

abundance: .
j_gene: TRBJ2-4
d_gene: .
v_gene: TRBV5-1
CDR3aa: CASSLPLTGAKNIQYF
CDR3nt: TGCGCCAGCAGTCTCCCTCTTACAGGAGCTAAAAACATTCAGTACTTC

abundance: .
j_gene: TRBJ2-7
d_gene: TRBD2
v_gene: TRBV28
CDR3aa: CASSLSAGSYEQYF
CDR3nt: TGTGCCAGCAGTTTATCAGCGGGGTCCTACGAGCAGTACTTC

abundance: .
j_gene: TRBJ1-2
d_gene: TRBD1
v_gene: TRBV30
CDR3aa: CAWSRGTYGYTF
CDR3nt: TGTGCCTGGTCCAGGGGGACCTATGGCTACACCTTC

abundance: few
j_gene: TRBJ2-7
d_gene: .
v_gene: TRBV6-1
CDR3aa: CASSQEQGPEQYF
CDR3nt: TGTGCCAGCAGCCAAGAGCAGGGTCCCGAGCAGTACTTC

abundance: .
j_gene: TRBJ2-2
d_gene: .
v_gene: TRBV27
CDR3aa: CASSLRRTENTGELFF
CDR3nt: TGTGCCAGCAGTCTCAGAAGGACGGAGAACACCGGGGAGCTGTTTTTT

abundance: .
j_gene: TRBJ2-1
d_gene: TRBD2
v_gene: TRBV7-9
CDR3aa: CASSLWGTSGRGQFF
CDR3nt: TGTGCCAGCAGCTTGTGGGGGACTAGCGGGAGGGGGCAGTTCTTC

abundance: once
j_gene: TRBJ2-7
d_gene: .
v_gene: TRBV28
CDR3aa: CASSSPGHRLNYEQYF
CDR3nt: TGTGCCAGCAGTTCACCGGGACACCGTTTAAACTACGAGCAGTACTTC

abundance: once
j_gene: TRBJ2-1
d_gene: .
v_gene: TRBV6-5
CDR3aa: CASSKRDTLYNEQFF
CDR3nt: TGTGCCAGCAGCAAACGGGACACCCTATACAATGAGCAGTTCTTC

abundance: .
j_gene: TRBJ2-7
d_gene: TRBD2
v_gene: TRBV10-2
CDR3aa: CASSEYGTTYEQYF
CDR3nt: TGCGCCAGCAGTGAGTACGGGACTACCTACGAGCAGTACTTC